This T cell receptor (beta chain) was sequenced for a study of T cells after yellow fever vaccination. Turning to the study itself: Those fractions that held only low numbers of cells were prepared using the SMART-Seq v4 Ultra Low Input RNA kit.

Template switching with 5'RACE generated the TCR cDNA and added a universal primer site and UMIs. TCRdb passed the 5' RACE reads through MiXCR, listing each CDR3 protein once. The table records more than 300,000 distinct CDR3 sequences, roughly 6.8% of them present only once. Study-wide results and limits: Reappearance after the booster was observed for most primary-vaccination clones (roughly 96% CD4, approximately 90% CD8).

This clonotype was observed many times. The antigen is not known. A junction boundary mismatches the germline segment, possibly from a read error. Sequencing was performed on PBMCs, taken around 45 days after the first yellow fever vaccination. The TCR originated in a man younger than 35 who received the YFV17D yellow fever vaccine.

Here the CDR3 reads CSVEMGGF. The CDR3 coding sequence is TGCAGCGTGGAAATGGGGGGTTTT. The chain uses TRBV29-1 and TRBJ1-1; D is possibly TRBD1 (5 bases). Germline V gene data show CDR1 as SQVTM and CDR2 as ANQGSEA. This CDR3 region has 8 residues.